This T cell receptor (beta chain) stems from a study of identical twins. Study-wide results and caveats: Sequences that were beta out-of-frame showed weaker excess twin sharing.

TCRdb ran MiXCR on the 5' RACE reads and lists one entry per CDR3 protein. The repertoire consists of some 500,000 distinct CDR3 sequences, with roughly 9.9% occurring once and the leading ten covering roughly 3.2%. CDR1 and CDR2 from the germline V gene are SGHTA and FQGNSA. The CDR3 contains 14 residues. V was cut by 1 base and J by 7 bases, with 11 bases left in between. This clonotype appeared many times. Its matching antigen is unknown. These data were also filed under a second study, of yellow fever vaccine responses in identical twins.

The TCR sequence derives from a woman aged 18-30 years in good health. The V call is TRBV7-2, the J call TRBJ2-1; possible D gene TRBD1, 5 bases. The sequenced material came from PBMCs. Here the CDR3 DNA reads TGTGCCAGCAGCTTAGGGGGCAAGTTAAATGAGCAGTTCTTC. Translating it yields CASSLGGKLNEQFF.